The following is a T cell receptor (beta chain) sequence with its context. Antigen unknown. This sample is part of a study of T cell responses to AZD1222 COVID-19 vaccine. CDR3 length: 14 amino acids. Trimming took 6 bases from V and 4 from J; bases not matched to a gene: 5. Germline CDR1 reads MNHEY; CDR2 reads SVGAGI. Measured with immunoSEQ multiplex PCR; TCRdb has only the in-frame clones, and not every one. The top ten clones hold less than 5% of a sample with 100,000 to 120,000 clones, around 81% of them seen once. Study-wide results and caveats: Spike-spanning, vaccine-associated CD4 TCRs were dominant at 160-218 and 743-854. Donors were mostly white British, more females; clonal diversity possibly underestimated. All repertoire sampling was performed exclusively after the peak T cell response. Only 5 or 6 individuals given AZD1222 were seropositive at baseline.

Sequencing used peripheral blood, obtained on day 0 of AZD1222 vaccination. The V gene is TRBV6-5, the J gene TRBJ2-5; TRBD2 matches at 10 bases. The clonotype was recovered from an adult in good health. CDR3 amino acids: CASSPGLARETQYF. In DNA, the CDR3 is TGTGCCAGCAGCCCGGGACTAGCGAGAGAGACCCAGTACTTC.